This T cell receptor beta chain is drawn from a study of T cell responses to AZD1222 COVID-19 vaccine. Study-wide results and caveats: Possibly, clonal diversity was underestimated; donors were largely white British and included more females. Per reports, nearly half of all spike-specific TCRs target regions that are unmutated in variants.

Trimming took 0 bases from V and 9 from J, leaving 10 bases between them. The CDR3 contains 13 residues. Per the germline V gene, CDR1 is LGHNA and CDR2 is YSLEER. TCRdb keeps only in-frame clones here, not all; method: immunoSEQ multiplex PCR. The sample has over 200,000 clones, around 94% seen once; the top ten hold around 1.7%. On this clone itself: Its antigen is currently unknown.

This clonotype originated in an adult who received the MenACWY meningococcal vaccine as a control. The material was peripheral blood, obtained 28 days after the second dose of the MenACWY control vaccine. J is TRBJ2-3 and V is TRBV4-3; D is unresolved. CDR3 sequence (DNA): TGCGCCAGCAGCCAAGATCAACTCGAAACGCAGTATTTT. Protein: CASSQDQLETQYF.